Shown below are 18 T cell receptor beta chains from a single sample sequenced in a study of radiation and T cells in renal cell carcinoma. The protocol was immunoSEQ multiplex PCR, while the TCRdb copy is restricted to in-frame clones and leaves out a portion. This sample yields some 150,000 clones, of which about 86% are seen a single time; 15% to 20% belongs to the top ten. The time point here: blood 4 weeks post-SBRT, at nephrectomy. Treatment reported: 15 Gy SBRT to primary tumor, nephrectomy 4 weeks later. The source material was blood, sampled from a patient whose treatment included radiotherapy and nephrectomy. These receptors all stem from a woman in her forties or fifties with renal cell carcinoma.

This clone was picked up one time. The V and J genes are TRBV19 and TRBJ1-2; TRBD1 is a possible D gene (6 bases). V was shortened by 7 bases and J by 4 bases, with 22 bases between the two germline ends. This CDR3 is built from 16 residues. Germline V lookup: CDR1 LNHDA, CDR2 SQIVND (reference sequence). CDR3 amino acids: CASTSQGGVLSYGYTF. Here the CDR3 DNA reads TGTGCCAGTACGTCACAGGGCGGGGTACTGAGCTATGGCTACACCTTC. Based on the CDR3 plus reference TRBV19 and TRBJ1-2, the full variable domain is DGGITQSPKYLFRKEGQNVTLSCEQNLNHDAMYWYRQDPGQGLRLIYYSQIVNDFQKGDIAEGYSVSREKKESFPLTVTSAQKNPTAFYLCASTSQGGVLSYGYTFGSGTRLTVV.

This chain joins TRBV18 and TRBJ2-5, with 7 bases lining up with TRBD1. V shed 3 bases, J shed 4 bases, and the junction held 11 bases outside the gene matches. The germline V gene has CDR1 KGHSH and CDR2 LQKENI. The CDR3 is 16 amino acids. CDR3 coding DNA: TGTGCCAGCTCACCCGAACAGGGGAAGTTAGGAGAGACCCAGTACTTC. It translates to CASSPEQGKLGETQYF.

The genes are TRBV18 and TRBJ1-1, with 11 bases aligning to TRBD1. This CDR3 comprises 15 residues. Germline CDR1 reads KGHSH; CDR2 reads LQKENI. V shed 3 bases and J 3 bases; nucleotides not matched to a gene: 3. Written as DNA, the CDR3 is TGTGCCAGCTCACCGGACAGGGGGCGCGACACTGAAGCTTTCTTT. Residues: CASSPDRGRDTEAFF.

The rearrangement links TRBV19 to TRBJ1-2; D is ambiguous. V lost 3 bases to trimming and J lost 8 bases, with 10 bases between them. Germline V gene lookup returns CDR1 LNHDA and CDR2 SQIVND (reference sequence). This CDR3 is built from 12 residues. DNA of the CDR3: TGTGCCAGTAGTATCCCCCCTAGGGGCTACACCTTC. Protein product: CASSIPPRGYTF. Drawing the rest from reference TRBV19 and TRBJ1-2, the complete variable domain is DGGITQSPKYLFRKEGQNVTLSCEQNLNHDAMYWYRQDPGQGLRLIYYSQIVNDFQKGDIAEGYSVSREKKESFPLTVTSAQKNPTAFYLCASSIPPRGYTFGSGTRLTVV.

The chain has TRBV9 and TRBJ2-1; no clear D. The CDR3 contains 15 residues. The germline CDR1 and CDR2 sequences are SGDLS and YYNGEE. V lost 0 bases and J lost 1, with 8 bases in between. The CDR3 loop reads CASSVVLTSYNEQFF. In DNA, the CDR3 is TGTGCCAGCAGCGTAGTCCTCACTTCCTACAATGAGCAGTTCTTC.

This clone was found a few times. V gene TRBV6-6 combines with J gene TRBJ1-2, with 7 bases that match TRBD1. V was clipped by 8 bases and J by 1 base; unmatched bases: 7. Germline CDR1 MNHNY, CDR2 SVGAGI (reference sequence). The CDR3 loop spans 14 amino acids. CDR3 protein: CASVRTGDNYGYTF. CDR3 nucleotides: TGTGCCAGCGTCAGGACAGGAGATAACTATGGCTACACCTTC.

The chain carries TRBV27 and TRBJ1-5; the D gene is possibly TRBD1 (5 bases). Trimming removed 3 bases at V and 0 bases at J, with 15 bases between. Germline values: CDR1 MNHEY, CDR2 SMNVEV (reference sequence). The CDR3 sequence is 17 residues long. CDR3 in amino acids: CASSFTGRPYSNQPQHF. Here the CDR3 DNA reads TGTGCCAGCAGTTTCACAGGTCGACCTTATAGCAATCAGCCCCAGCATTTT.

The V call is TRBV7-9, the J call TRBJ2-5, with D maybe TRBD1 (6 bases). CDR3 length: 13 residues. With 8 bases removed from V and 4 bases from J, the gap between germline ends came to 14 bases. Germline loops: CDR1 SEHNR, CDR2 FQNEAQ (reference sequence). CDR3 sequence (DNA): TGTGCCAGCTCGCCGAGAGGGGGAGAGACCCAGTACTTC. Amino acid sequence: CASSPRGGETQYF.

This chain links TRBV2 with TRBJ1-4, with a possible D match to TRBD1 (5 bases). Germline CDR1 reads SNHLY; CDR2 reads FYNNEI. This CDR3 contains 14 residues. The V and J ends lost 6 bases and 0 bases respectively, with 8 bases between them. The DNA for the CDR3 is TGTGCCAGCAGCGGGACTGCAACTAATGAAAAACTGTTTTTT. Its protein product is CASSGTATNEKLFF.

This chain links TRBV19 with TRBJ1-1; D is possibly TRBD1 (5 bases). The V end was cut by 8 bases, the J end by 7 bases, with 14 bases between. The germline CDR1 and CDR2 sequences are LNHDA and SQIVND (reference sequence). There are 12 residues in the CDR3. CDR3 protein: CASSGRGGEAFF. For the CDR3, the DNA is TGTGCCAGTTCGGGGAGGGGCGGTGAAGCTTTCTTT.

The chain uses TRBV6-1 and TRBJ1-2; 7 bases line up with TRBD1. With V trimmed by 6 bases and J by 13 bases, 17 bases remained unmatched. The CDR3 covers 14 residues. Germline CDR1 is MNHNS and CDR2 is SASEGT. CDR3 in DNA: TGTGCCAGCAGGGGACTCGACAGGGTTCGAAGGTTCACCTTC. Its translation: CASRGLDRVRRFTF.

V gene TRBV28 combines with J gene TRBJ2-7, with 8 positions matching TRBD2. The CDR3 has 13 residues. The V segment lost 10 bases and the J segment 0 bases; nucleotides outside the gene matches: 5. CDR1 and CDR2 (germline): MDHEN, SYDVKM. The CDR3 loop reads CATQRGTSYEQYF. CDR3 coding DNA: TGTGCCACCCAGCGGGGGACCTCCTACGAGCAGTACTTC.

The chain employs TRBV10-3 and TRBJ1-5; 7 nucleotides match TRBD1. This CDR3 is built from 14 residues. The germline CDR1 and CDR2 sequences are ENHRY and SYGVKD. J gave up 3 bases and V 5 bases, and 4 bases lay outside the gene matches. Here the CDR3 reads CAISQGQNNQPQHF. DNA of the CDR3: TGTGCCATCAGTCAGGGACAGAACAATCAGCCCCAGCATTTT.

The rearrangement joins TRBV15 to TRBJ1-5; weak D call: TRBD1 (5 bases). The CDR3 extends over 13 amino acids. Germline V gene lookup returns CDR1 LNHNV and CDR2 YYDKDF (reference sequence). V lost 2 bases, J lost 5 bases, and 7 bases lay in between. CDR3 nucleotide sequence: TGTGCCACCAGCAGATGGGGCGATCAGCCCCAGCATTTT. Translation gives CATSRWGDQPQHF.

The chain combines TRBV6-1 with TRBJ1-6, with no clear D. The CDR3 is made up of 11 amino acids. Trimming removed 6 bases from V and 7 bases from J, with 4 bases in between. Germline loops: CDR1 MNHNS, CDR2 SASEGT. The CDR3 protein is CASRSNSPLHF. The CDR3 DNA sequence: TGTGCCAGCAGATCGAATTCACCCCTCCACTTT.

The chain uses TRBV9 and TRBJ2-7; 7 nucleotides agree with TRBD1. This CDR3 comprises 15 residues. Germline trimming cut 2 bases from V and 4 bases from J; bases unmatched to any gene: 9. From germline, CDR1 is SGDLS and CDR2 YYNGEE. CDR3 coding DNA: TGTGCCAGCAGCGTGTTGGCAGGGGGAGCGTACGAGCAGTACTTC. Translation: CASSVLAGGAYEQYF.

The V and J genes are TRBV5-5 and TRBJ2-5; D call uncertain. This CDR3 region has 12 residues. The germline CDR1 and CDR2 sequences are SGHKS and YYEKEE (reference sequence). Trimming cost V 4 bases and J 4 bases, with 8 bases left between them. The CDR3 nucleotides are TGTGCCAGCAGCACGCAGGTAGAGACCCAGTACTTC. Its translation is CASSTQVETQYF. The entire variable domain, with the rest obtained from reference TRBV5-5 and TRBJ2-5, is as follows: DAGVTQSPTHLIKTRGQQVTLRCSPISGHKSVSWYQQVLGQGPQFIFQYYEKEERGRGNFPDRFSARQFPNYSSELNVNALLLGDSALYLCASSTQVETQYFGPGTRLLVL.

The rearrangement links TRBV15 to TRBJ1-4, with D unclear. Trimming removed 1 base from V and 6 bases from J, with 6 bases in between. This CDR3 spans 13 amino acids. Germline V gene data show CDR1 as LNHNV and CDR2 as YYDKDF (reference sequence). Written as DNA, the CDR3 is TGTGCCACCAGCAGAGTGGCGGATGAAAAACTGTTTTTT. Translating gives CATSRVADEKLFF.